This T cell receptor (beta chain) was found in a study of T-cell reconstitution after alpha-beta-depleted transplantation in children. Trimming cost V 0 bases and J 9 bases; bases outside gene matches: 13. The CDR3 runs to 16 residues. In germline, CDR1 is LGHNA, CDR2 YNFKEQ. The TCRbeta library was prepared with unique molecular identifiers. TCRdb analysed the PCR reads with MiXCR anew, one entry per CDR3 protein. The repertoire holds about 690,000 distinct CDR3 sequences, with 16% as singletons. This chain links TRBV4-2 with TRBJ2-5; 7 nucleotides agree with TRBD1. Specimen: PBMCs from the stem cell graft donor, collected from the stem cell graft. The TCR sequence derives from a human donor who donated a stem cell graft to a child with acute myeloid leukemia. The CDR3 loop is CASSQEGGWASRAQYF. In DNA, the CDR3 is TGTGCCAGCAGCCAAGAAGGGGGCTGGGCCTCAAGGGCCCAGTACTTC.